Presented here are 30 T cell receptor beta chains from one specimen sequenced in a study of blood T cell repertoires in COVID-19. Clones were sequenced by immunoSEQ multiplex PCR, and TCRdb holds only the in-frame ones, with some missing. Altogether a few hundred thousand clones are present, about nine tenths being singletons, with the ten largest covering 1.6%. Specimen: peripheral blood. All receptors come from a young woman with COVID-19, enrolled during active disease.

This sequence joins TRBV18 and TRBJ2-7; 7 nucleotides line up with TRBD1. J lost 7 bases, V lost 6 bases, and 9 bases had no gene match. Germline CDR1 KGHSH, CDR2 LQKENI. The CDR3 is 13 amino acids. Here the CDR3 DNA reads TGTGCCAGCTCGGACGACAGGGCCCAAGAGCAGTACTTC. It specifies CASSDDRAQEQYF.

V is TRBV6-5 and J is TRBJ2-7; TRBD1 matches at 8 bases. This CDR3 has 13 residues. Germline trimming cut 6 bases from V and 6 bases from J; bases unmatched to any gene: 7. In germline, CDR1 is MNHEY, CDR2 SVGAGI. The CDR3 nucleotides read TGTGCCAGCAGAGATTCAGGGGGCGCCGAGCAGTACGTC. Residues: CASRDSGGAEQYV.

The chain is built from TRBV4-1 and TRBJ2-3; TRBD2 matches at 7 bases. The germline CDR1 and CDR2 sequences are MGHRA and YSYEKL. The CDR3 sequence is 16 residues long. V lost 4 bases to trimming and J lost 2 bases; unmatched junction nucleotides: 9. CDR3 bases: TGCGCCAGCAGCCCCCACGGCACTAGCGCCACAGATACGCAGTATTTT. This translates into CASSPHGTSATDTQYF.

The count of this clone is one. The chain carries TRBV30 and TRBJ1-5; D may be TRBD1 (6 bases). This CDR3 region has 14 residues. The V gene lost 0 bases and the J gene lost 7 bases, with 13 bases spanning the gap. Germline CDR1 GTSNPN, CDR2 SVGIG (reference sequence). The CDR3 region has the DNA TGTGCCTGGAGTGTACAGGGTTTCGGACAGCCCCAGCATTTT. Encoded protein: CAWSVQGFGQPQHF.

This chain uses TRBV5-1 with TRBJ2-7; the match to TRBD1 covers 7 bases. CDR1 is SGHRS and CDR2 is YFSETQ in the germline V gene. The CDR3 contains 14 residues. V shed 5 bases, J shed 0 bases, and the junction held 5 bases outside the gene matches. CDR3 DNA: TGCGCCAGCAGTTGGACAGGCGACTCCTACGAGCAGTACTTC. This sequence encodes CASSWTGDSYEQYF.

This chain links TRBV19 with TRBJ1-5; a weak D match, TRBD1 (5 bases). In germline, CDR1 is LNHDA, CDR2 SQIVND (reference sequence). Trimming stripped 3 bases from V and 4 bases from J, with 19 bases between. There are 17 residues in the CDR3. The CDR3 nucleotides read TGTGCCAGTAGTATTCGACCGGGGGACGCATCGAATCAGCCCCAGCATTTT. This gives the protein CASSIRPGDASNQPQHF.

This chain uses TRBV6-5 with TRBJ2-7; the match to TRBD1 covers 12 bases. Germline CDR1 MNHEY, CDR2 SVGAGI. With 6 bases clipped from V and 4 bases from J, the junction kept 7 bases outside the gene matches. This CDR3 comprises 15 residues. In DNA form, the CDR3 reads TGTGCCAGCAGAGCCGGGACAGGGGGCGAATACGAGCAGTACTTC. It yields the protein CASRAGTGGEYEQYF.

Only one count was recorded for this clone. The V and J genes are TRBV19 and TRBJ2-4; 9 nucleotides match TRBD2. CDR1 and CDR2 from the germline V gene are LNHDA and SQIVND (reference sequence). The CDR3 extends over 16 amino acids. With 1 base clipped from V and 6 bases from J, the junction kept 7 bases outside the gene matches. The CDR3 DNA follows: TGTGCCAGTAGTATAGCTGGGCGGGGGGGCCCAAACATTCAGTACTTC. Translation: CASSIAGRGGPNIQYF.

The chain has TRBV5-1 and TRBJ1-3; D gene unclear. Deletions cut 7 bases from V and 0 bases from J, with 5 bases between. This CDR3 contains 12 residues. Germline V gene sequence: CDR1 SGHRS, CDR2 YFSETQ. The CDR3 sequence: CASSYSGNTIYF. The CDR3 DNA reads as TGCGCCAGCTCCTACTCTGGAAACACCATATATTTT.

This sequence joins TRBV2 and TRBJ2-5, with D perhaps matching TRBD1 (6 bases). Looked up from germline, CDR1 is SNHLY and CDR2 is FYNNEI. This CDR3 has 13 residues. V lost 8 bases, J lost 3 bases, and 13 bases lay in between. Here the CDR3 reads CASGQGKEETQYF. CDR3 nucleotide sequence: TGTGCCAGCGGGCAGGGGAAGGAAGAGACCCAGTACTTC. Full variable domain (remainder filled in from reference TRBV2 and TRBJ2-5): EPEVTQTPSHQVTQMGQEVILRCVPISNHLYFYWYRQILGQKVEFLVSFYNNEISEKSEIFDDQFSVERPDGSNFTLKIRSTKLEDSAMYFCASGQGKEETQYFGPGTRLLVL.

The gene calls are TRBV27 and TRBJ2-7; weak D call: TRBD1 (5 bases). The ends were cut back, 8 bases at V and 5 bases at J, with 16 bases in the middle. From germline, CDR1 is MNHEY and CDR2 SMNVEV (reference sequence). The CDR3 length is 13 residues. The CDR3 DNA sequence: TGTGCCAGCTCCCCCCCCATGGGGCACGAGCAGTACTTC. Its translation is CASSPPMGHEQYF.

This clone was seen a handful of times. The rearrangement uses TRBV11-3 and TRBJ1-6; D is undetermined. The ends were cut back, 4 bases at V and 7 bases at J, with 5 bases in the middle. CDR3 length: 12 amino acids. Germline CDR1 reads SGHNT; CDR2 reads YENEEA. The CDR3 reads CASSSRNSPLHF. The CDR3 DNA is TGTGCCAGCAGCTCGCGGAATTCACCCCTCCACTTT.

On this clone itself: One end of the junction fails to match germline, which may point to a read error. The chain employs TRBV18 and TRBJ1-3, with D unresolved. The CDR3 covers 14 residues. Germline loops: CDR1 KGHSH, CDR2 LQKENI. The CDR3 nucleotides are TGTGCCAACTCACCAGATGGGCCTGGAAACACCATATATTTT. It encodes CANSPDGPGNTIYF.

This sequence joins TRBV3-1 (or the pseudogene TRBV3-2) and TRBJ2-3, with 14 bases aligning to TRBD2. This CDR3 is built from 16 residues. The trim removed 2 bases at V and 4 bases at J, leaving 2 bases unmatched. CDR1 LGHDT and CDR2 YNNKEL come from the germline V gene (reference sequence). In DNA form, the CDR3 reads TGTGCCAGCAGCCAATCGACTAGCGGGGGGGCAGATACGCAGTATTTT. Translating it yields CASSQSTSGGADTQYF.

V is TRBV5-6 and J is TRBJ1-1; TRBD1 matches 7 bases. J gave up 0 bases and V 7 bases, and 6 bases lay outside the gene matches. This CDR3 spans 14 amino acids. From germline, CDR1 is SGHDT and CDR2 YYEEEE. As DNA, the CDR3 is TGTGCCAGCGGAAGGGGACAGCTGAACACTGAAGCTTTCTTT. This gives the protein CASGRGQLNTEAFF.

The chain recombines TRBV7-2 with TRBJ2-1, with a possible D match to TRBD2 (6 bases). Germline assignment: CDR1 SGHTA and CDR2 FQGNSA. V gave up 0 bases and J gave up 14 bases, with 17 bases separating them. The CDR3 sequence is 14 residues long. The DNA for the CDR3 is TGTGCCAGCAGCTTAGCTAGGGAGAACGGGGAGGAGTTCTTC. Its protein product is CASSLARENGEEFF.

This chain connects TRBV7-2 to TRBJ2-1, with 7 nucleotides matching TRBD1. J gave up 8 bases and V 5 bases, and 6 bases lay outside the gene matches. The CDR3 covers 13 residues. The germline V gene has CDR1 SGHTA and CDR2 FQGNSA. The CDR3 nucleotides are TGTGCCAGCAGCGAACAACAGGGGTATGAGCAGTTCTTC. As protein: CASSEQQGYEQFF.

V gene TRBV5-6 combines with J gene TRBJ1-6; TRBD1 is a possible D gene (5 bases). The CDR3 totals 16 residues. Germline CDR1 is SGHDT and CDR2 is YYEEEE. Trimming took 1 base from V and 10 from J, leaving 18 bases between them. This chain's CDR3 is CASSLIRAGRGSPLHF. Written as DNA, the CDR3 is TGTGCCAGCAGCTTGATAAGGGCAGGGCGTGGGTCACCCCTCCACTTT.

The chain uses TRBV6-4 and TRBJ2-1; TRBD2 might be the D (5 bases). Trimming took 2 bases from V and 0 from J, leaving 5 bases between them. The CDR3 length is 14 residues. CDR1 is MRHNA and CDR2 is SNTAGT in the germline V gene. DNA for the CDR3: TGTGCCAGCAGTGACAGCGGCTCCTACAATGAGCAGTTCTTC. Residues: CASSDSGSYNEQFF.

The J gene is TRBJ1-1, the V gene TRBV5-5, with TRBD1 identical over 7 bases. CDR3 length equals 13 residues. J lost 11 bases, V lost 6 bases, and 13 bases had no gene match. Per the germline V gene, CDR1 is SGHKS and CDR2 is YYEKEE (reference sequence). This chain's CDR3 is CASILFPVQGAFF. The CDR3 nucleotides read TGTGCCAGCATCTTATTCCCGGTACAGGGGGCTTTCTTT.

The V and J genes are TRBV14 and TRBJ1-2; D possibly corresponds to TRBD1 (6 bases). V dropped 2 bases and J dropped 7 bases, with 11 bases sitting between them. The germline V gene has CDR1 SGHDN and CDR2 FVKESK. CDR3 length: 13 amino acids. The CDR3, as DNA: TGTGCCAGCAGCCAAACAGGGCCGGGTGGCTACACCTTC. The encoded protein is CASSQTGPGGYTF.

In DNA, the CDR3 is TGTGCCAGCAGACGGACAGGCGACTATGGCTACACCTTC. Amino acids: CASRRTGDYGYTF. The V and J genes are TRBV14 and TRBJ1-2; 7 bases line up with TRBD1. The CDR3 runs to 13 residues. V gave up 6 bases and J gave up 3 bases; unmatched junction bases: 4. CDR1 is SGHDN and CDR2 is FVKESK in the germline V gene.

This chain joins TRBV4-3 and TRBJ1-2; 10 positions match TRBD1. V dropped 3 bases and J dropped 8; count of bases not matched to a gene: 12. Germline V gives CDR1 LGHNA, CDR2 YSLEER. The CDR3 runs 16 residues. CDR3 amino acids: CASSHRGQGIFRGYTF. The DNA of the CDR3 is TGCGCCAGCAGCCATAGGGGACAGGGGATCTTTCGCGGCTACACCTTC.

The rearrangement links TRBV2 to TRBJ2-5; the match to TRBD2 covers 8 bases. V lost 7 bases, J lost 3 bases, and 4 bases stayed unmatched. The V gene's germline CDR1 is SNHLY and CDR2 FYNNEI. This CDR3 has 13 amino acids. CDR3 nucleotide sequence: TGTGCCAGCACCGGGGGGGCCGAAGAGACCCAGTACTTC. Residues: CASTGGAEETQYF. The variable domain in full, with the rest retrieved from reference TRBV2 and TRBJ2-5, is EPEVTQTPSHQVTQMGQEVILRCVPISNHLYFYWYRQILGQKVEFLVSFYNNEISEKSEIFDDQFSVERPDGSNFTLKIRSTKLEDSAMYFCASTGGAEETQYFGPGTRLLVL.

The chain links TRBV7-8 to TRBJ2-1; TRBD1 matches at 9 bases. Germline CDR1 and CDR2: SGHVS and FQNEAQ. This CDR3 comprises 16 residues. Unmatched junction bases numbered 13, after V lost 6 bases and J lost 7 bases. CDR3 residues: CASRSGRDRVKNEQFF. In DNA, the CDR3 is TGTGCCAGCAGGTCTGGGCGGGACAGGGTGAAAAATGAGCAGTTCTTC.

The gene calls are TRBV4-1 and TRBJ2-3, with TRBD2 matching 10 bases. The V gene's germline CDR1 is MGHRA and CDR2 YSYEKL. This CDR3 contains 15 residues. The junction had 6 bases not matched to a gene; V was cut back by 3 bases and J by 6 bases. The CDR3 reads CASSHKLAGTDTQYF. CDR3 coding DNA: TGCGCCAGCAGCCACAAACTAGCGGGGACCGATACGCAGTATTTT.

The chain has TRBV11-2 and TRBJ2-3; 10 bases fit TRBD2. In germline, CDR1 is SGHAT, CDR2 FQNNGV. The CDR3 is 17 amino acids. With 1 base clipped from V and 2 bases from J, the junction kept 6 bases outside the gene matches. Here the CDR3 reads CASSLGGSGGYTDTQYF. The CDR3 DNA reads as TGTGCCAGCAGCTTAGGAGGTAGCGGGGGGTACACAGATACGCAGTATTTT.

The V call is TRBV19, the J call TRBJ2-7; D ambiguous. The CDR3 spans 11 residues. Germline CDR1 is LNHDA and CDR2 is SQIVND (reference sequence). V lost 9 bases and J 6 bases, leaving 12 bases between the germline ends. CDR3 region: CASLTSPEQYV. In nucleotides, the CDR3 is TGTGCCAGCCTAACGTCACCCGAGCAGTACGTC.

V gene TRBV2 combines with J gene TRBJ2-5, with TRBD1 matching 8 bases. CDR1 and CDR2 (germline): SNHLY, FYNNEI. The CDR3 extends over 13 amino acids. The V and J ends lost 6 bases and 6 bases, in that order; junction bases with no gene match: 6. The CDR3 nucleotides read TGTGCCAGCAGGGGACAGGAGCGCCAGACCCAGTACTTC. It encodes CASRGQERQTQYF. The whole variable domain, remainder taken from reference TRBV2 and TRBJ2-5, is EPEVTQTPSHQVTQMGQEVILRCVPISNHLYFYWYRQILGQKVEFLVSFYNNEISEKSEIFDDQFSVERPDGSNFTLKIRSTKLEDSAMYFCASRGQERQTQYFGPGTRLLVL.

This clone occurred once. This rearrangement joins TRBV5-1 to TRBJ2-7, with TRBD1 as a possible D gene (7 bases). Trimming stripped 2 bases from V and 4 bases from J, with 13 bases between. Germline CDR1 and CDR2: SGHRS and YFSETQ. The CDR3 has 14 amino acids. CDR3 nucleotides: TGCGCCAGCAGCTTCGACAGGGAGGCGTACGAGCAGTACTTC. It yields the protein CASSFDREAYEQYF.